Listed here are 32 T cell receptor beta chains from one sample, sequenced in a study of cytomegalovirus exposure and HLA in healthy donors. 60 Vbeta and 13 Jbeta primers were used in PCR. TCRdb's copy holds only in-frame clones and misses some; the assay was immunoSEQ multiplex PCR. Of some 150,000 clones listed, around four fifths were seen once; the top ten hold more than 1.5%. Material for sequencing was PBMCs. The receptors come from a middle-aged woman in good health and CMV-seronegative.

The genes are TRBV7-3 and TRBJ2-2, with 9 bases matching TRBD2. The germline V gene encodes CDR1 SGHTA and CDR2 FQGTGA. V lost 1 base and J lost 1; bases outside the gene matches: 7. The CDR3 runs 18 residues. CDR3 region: CASSLIPILAGNTGELFF. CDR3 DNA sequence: TGTGCCAGCAGCTTAATCCCCATACTAGCGGGGAACACCGGGGAGCTGTTTTTT.

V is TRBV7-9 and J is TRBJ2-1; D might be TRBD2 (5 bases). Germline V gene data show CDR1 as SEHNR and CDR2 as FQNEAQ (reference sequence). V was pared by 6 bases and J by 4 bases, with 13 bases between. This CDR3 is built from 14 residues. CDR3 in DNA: TGTGCCAGCAGACCCTGGTCGGGGTACAATGAGCAGTTCTTC. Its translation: CASRPWSGYNEQFF.

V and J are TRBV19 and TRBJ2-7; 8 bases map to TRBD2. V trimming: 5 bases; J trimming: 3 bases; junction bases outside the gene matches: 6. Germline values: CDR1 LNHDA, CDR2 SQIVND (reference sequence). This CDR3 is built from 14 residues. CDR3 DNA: TGTGCCAGTAGTCAGCGGGAGAAGCGCTACGAGCAGTACTTC. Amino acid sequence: CASSQREKRYEQYF.

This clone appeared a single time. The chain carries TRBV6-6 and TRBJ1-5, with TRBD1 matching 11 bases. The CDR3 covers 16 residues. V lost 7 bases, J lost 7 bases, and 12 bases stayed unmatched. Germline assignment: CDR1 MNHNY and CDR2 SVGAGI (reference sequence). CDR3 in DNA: TGTGCCAGCAAATACGGACAGGGGGCTGAGCACCAGCCCCAGCATTTT. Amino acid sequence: CASKYGQGAEHQPQHF.

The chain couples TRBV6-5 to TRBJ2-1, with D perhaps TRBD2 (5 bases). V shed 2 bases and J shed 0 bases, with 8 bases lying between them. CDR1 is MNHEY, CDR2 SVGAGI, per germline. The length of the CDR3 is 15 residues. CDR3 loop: CASSYTGSSYNEQFF. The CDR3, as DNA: TGTGCCAGCAGTTACACGGGAAGCTCCTACAATGAGCAGTTCTTC.

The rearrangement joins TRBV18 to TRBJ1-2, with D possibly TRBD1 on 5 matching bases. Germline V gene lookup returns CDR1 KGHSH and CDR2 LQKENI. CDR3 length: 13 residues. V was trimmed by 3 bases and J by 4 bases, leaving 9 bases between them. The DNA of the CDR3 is TGTGCCAGCTCACCCGACAGCGCCTATGGCTACACCTTC. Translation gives CASSPDSAYGYTF. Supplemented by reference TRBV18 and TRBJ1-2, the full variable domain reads NAGVMQNPRHLVRRRGQEARLRCSPMKGHSHVYWYRQLPEEGLKFMVYLQKENIIDESGMPKERFSAEFPKEGPSILRIQQVVRGDSAAYFCASSPDSAYGYTFGSGTRLTVV.

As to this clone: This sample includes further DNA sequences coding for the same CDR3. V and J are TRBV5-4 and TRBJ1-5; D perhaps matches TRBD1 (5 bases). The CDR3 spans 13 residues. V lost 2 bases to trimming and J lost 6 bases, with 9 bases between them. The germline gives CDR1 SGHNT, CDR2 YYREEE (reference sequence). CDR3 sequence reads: CASSLGEGQPQHF. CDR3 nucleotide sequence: TGTGCCAGCAGCTTAGGGGAGGGTCAGCCCCAGCATTTT.

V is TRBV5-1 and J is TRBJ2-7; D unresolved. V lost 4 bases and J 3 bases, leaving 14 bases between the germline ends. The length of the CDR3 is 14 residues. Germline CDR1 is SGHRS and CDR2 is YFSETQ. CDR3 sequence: CASSPDGQIYEQYF. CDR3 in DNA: TGCGCCAGCAGCCCGGATGGGCAGATCTACGAGCAGTACTTC.

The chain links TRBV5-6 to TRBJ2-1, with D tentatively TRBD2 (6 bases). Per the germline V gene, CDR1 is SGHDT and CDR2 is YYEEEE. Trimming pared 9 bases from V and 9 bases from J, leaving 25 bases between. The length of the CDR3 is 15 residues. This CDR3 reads CATRAQEGFPSEQFF. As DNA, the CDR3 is TGTGCCACCAGGGCCCAGGAGGGCTTCCCCTCTGAGCAGTTCTTC.

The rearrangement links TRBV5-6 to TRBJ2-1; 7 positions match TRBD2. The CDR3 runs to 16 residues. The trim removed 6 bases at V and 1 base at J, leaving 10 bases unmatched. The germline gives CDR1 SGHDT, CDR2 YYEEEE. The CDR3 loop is CASTQGSGWSYNEQFF. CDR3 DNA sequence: TGTGCCAGCACCCAAGGTAGCGGGTGGTCCTACAATGAGCAGTTCTTC.

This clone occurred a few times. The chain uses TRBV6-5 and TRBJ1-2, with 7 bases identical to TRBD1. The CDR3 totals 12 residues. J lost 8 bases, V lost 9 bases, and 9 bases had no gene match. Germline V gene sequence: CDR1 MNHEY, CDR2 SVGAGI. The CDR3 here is CASTGTVGGYTF. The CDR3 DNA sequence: TGTGCCAGTACTGGGACAGTGGGAGGCTACACCTTC.

In DNA, the CDR3 is TGTGCCAGCAGTTACCTCGCAATCAGGGGACAAGAAGCTTTCTTT. This codes for CASSYLAIRGQEAFF. This sequence joins TRBV6-6 and TRBJ1-1; tentatively, D is TRBD1 (6 bases). Trimming cost V 2 bases and J 8 bases, with 18 bases left between them. The germline CDR1 and CDR2 sequences are MNHNY and SVGAGI (reference sequence). The CDR3 is 15 residues long.

Here the CDR3 reads CSVAGTDGYTF. In DNA form, the CDR3 reads TGCAGCGTCGCCGGGACAGATGGCTACACCTTC. The chain recombines TRBV29-1 with TRBJ1-2; 7 nucleotides agree with TRBD1. Trimming took 6 bases from V and 6 from J; bases not matched to a gene: 4. The CDR3 contains 11 residues. The germline gives CDR1 SQVTM, CDR2 ANQGSEA.

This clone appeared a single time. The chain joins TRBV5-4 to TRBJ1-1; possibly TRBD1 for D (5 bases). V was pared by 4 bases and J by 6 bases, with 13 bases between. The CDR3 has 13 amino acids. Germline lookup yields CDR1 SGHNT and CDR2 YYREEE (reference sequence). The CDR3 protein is CASSLSGKAEAFF. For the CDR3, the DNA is TGTGCCAGCAGCCTGTCAGGGAAGGCTGAAGCTTTCTTT. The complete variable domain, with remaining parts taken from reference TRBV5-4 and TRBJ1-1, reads ETGVTQSPTHLIKTRGQQVTLRCSSQSGHNTVSWYQQALGQGPQFIFQYYREEENGRGNFPPRFSGLQFPNYSSELNVNALELDDSALYLCASSLSGKAEAFFGQGTRLTVV.

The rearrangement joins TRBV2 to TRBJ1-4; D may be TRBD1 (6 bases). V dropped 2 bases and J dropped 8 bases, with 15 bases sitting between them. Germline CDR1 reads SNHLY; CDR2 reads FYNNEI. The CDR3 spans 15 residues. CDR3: CASSERPTGKEKLFF. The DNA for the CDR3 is TGTGCCAGCAGTGAACGTCCGACAGGTAAGGAAAAACTGTTTTTT.

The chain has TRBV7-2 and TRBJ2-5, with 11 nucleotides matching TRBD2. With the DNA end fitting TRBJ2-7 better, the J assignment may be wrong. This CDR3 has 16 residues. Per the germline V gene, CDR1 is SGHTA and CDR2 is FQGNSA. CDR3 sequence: CASSLTATSGAYEQYF. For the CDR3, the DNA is TGTGCCAGCAGCCTTACTGCGACTAGCGGGGCCTACGAGCAGTACTTC.

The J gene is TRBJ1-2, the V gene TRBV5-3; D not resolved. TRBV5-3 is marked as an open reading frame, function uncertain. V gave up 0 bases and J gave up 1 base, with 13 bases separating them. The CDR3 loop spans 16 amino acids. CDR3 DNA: TGTGCCAGAAGCTTGGATCTGGCGGGCCTTAACTATGGCTACACCTTC. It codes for CARSLDLAGLNYGYTF.

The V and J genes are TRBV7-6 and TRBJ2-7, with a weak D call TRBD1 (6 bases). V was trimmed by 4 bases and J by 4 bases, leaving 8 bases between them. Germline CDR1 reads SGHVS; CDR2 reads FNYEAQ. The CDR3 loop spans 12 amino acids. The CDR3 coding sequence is TGTGCCAGCAGCTCACAGGGTTACGAGCAGTACTTC. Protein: CASSSQGYEQYF. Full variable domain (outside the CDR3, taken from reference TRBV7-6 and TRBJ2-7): GAGVSQSPRYKVTKRGQDVALRCDPISGHVSLYWYRQALGQGPEFLTYFNYEAQQDKSGLPNDRFSAERPEGSISTLTIQRTEQRDSAMYRCASSSQGYEQYFGPGTRLTVT.

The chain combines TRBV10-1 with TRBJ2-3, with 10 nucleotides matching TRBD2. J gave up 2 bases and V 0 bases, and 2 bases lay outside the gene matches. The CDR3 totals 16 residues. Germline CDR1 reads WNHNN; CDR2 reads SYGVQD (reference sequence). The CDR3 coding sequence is TGCGCCAGCAGTGAGTCGCTAGCGGGAGCCACAGATACGCAGTATTTT. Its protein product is CASSESLAGATDTQYF.

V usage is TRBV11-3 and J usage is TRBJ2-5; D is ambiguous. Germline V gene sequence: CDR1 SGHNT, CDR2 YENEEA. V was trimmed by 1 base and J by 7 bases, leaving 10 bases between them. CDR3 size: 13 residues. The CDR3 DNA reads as TGTGCCAGCAGCTTAGGTCACCCCGGGACCCAGTACTTC. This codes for CASSLGHPGTQYF.

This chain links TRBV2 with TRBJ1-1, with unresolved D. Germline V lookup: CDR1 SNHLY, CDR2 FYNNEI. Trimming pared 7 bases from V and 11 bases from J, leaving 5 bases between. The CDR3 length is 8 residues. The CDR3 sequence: CASTVAFF. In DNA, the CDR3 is TGTGCCAGCACGGTTGCTTTCTTT.

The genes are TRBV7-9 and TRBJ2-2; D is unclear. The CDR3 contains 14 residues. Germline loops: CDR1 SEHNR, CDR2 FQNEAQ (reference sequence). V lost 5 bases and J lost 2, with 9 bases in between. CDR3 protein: CASSAALNTGELFF. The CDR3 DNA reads TGTGCCAGCAGCGCGGCCCTAAACACCGGGGAGCTGTTTTTT.

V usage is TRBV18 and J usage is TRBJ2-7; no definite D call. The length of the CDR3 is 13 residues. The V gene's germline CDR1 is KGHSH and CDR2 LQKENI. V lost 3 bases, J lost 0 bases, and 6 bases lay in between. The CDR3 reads CASSPPVSYEQYF. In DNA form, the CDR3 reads TGTGCCAGCTCACCTCCGGTCTCCTACGAGCAGTACTTC.

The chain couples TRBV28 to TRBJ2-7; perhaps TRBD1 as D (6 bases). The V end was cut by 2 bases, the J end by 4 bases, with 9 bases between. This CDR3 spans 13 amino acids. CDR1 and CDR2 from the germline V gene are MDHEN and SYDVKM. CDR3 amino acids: CASSLGTTYEQYF. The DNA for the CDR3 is TGTGCCAGCAGTTTAGGGACAACATACGAGCAGTACTTC.

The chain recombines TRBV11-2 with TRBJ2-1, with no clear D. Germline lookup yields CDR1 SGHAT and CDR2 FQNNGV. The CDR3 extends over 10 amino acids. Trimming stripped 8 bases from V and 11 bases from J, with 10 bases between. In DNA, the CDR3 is TGTGCCAGCTCGGGTGTCAAGCAGTTCTTC. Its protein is CASSGVKQFF.

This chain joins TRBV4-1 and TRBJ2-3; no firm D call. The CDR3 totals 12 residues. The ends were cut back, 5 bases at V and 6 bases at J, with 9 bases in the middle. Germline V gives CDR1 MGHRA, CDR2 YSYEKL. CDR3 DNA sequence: TGCGCCAGCAGCTTCCCTTCTGATACGCAGTATTTT. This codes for CASSFPSDTQYF.

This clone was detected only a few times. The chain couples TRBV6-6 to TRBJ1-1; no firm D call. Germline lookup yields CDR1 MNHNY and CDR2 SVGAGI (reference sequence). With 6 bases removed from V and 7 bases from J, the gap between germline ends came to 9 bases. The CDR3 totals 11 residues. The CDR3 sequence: CASRQTVEAFF. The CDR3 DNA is TGTGCCAGCAGGCAAACAGTTGAAGCTTTCTTT.

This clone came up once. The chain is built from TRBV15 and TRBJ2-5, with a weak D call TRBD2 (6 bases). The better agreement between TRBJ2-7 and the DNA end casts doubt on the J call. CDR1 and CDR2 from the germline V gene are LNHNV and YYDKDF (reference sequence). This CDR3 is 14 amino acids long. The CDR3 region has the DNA TGTGCCACCCAACCGGGACTTTTTACCTACGAGCAGTACTTC. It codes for CATQPGLFTYEQYF.

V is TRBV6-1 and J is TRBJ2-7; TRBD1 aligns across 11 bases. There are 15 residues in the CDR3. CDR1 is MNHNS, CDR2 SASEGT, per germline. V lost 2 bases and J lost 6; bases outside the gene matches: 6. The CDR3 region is CASSEWGQGVGEQYF. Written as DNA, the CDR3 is TGTGCCAGCAGTGAATGGGGACAGGGGGTTGGCGAGCAGTACTTC.

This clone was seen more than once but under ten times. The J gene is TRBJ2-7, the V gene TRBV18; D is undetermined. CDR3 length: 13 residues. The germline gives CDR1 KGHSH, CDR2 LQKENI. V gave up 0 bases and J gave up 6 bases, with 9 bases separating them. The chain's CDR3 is CASSPPTRGEQYF. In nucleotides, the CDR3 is TGTGCCAGCTCACCACCTACTCGCGGCGAGCAGTACTTC.

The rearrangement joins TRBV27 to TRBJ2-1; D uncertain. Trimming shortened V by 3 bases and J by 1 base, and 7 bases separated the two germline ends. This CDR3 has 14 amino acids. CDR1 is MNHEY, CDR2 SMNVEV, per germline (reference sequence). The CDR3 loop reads CASSLTRSYNEQFF. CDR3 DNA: TGTGCCAGCAGTTTGACAAGGTCCTACAATGAGCAGTTCTTC.

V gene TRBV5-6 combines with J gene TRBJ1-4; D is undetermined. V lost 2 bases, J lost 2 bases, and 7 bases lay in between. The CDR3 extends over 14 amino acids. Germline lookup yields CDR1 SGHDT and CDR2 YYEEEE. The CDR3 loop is CASSLRGTNEKLFF. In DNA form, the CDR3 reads TGTGCCAGCAGCTTAAGAGGGACTAATGAAAAACTGTTTTTT. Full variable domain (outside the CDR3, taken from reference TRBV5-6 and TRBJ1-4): DAGVTQSPTHLIKTRGQQVTLRCSPKSGHDTVSWYQQALGQGPQFIFQYYEEEERQRGNFPDRFSGHQFPNYSSELNVNALLLGDSALYLCASSLRGTNEKLFFGSGTQLSVL.